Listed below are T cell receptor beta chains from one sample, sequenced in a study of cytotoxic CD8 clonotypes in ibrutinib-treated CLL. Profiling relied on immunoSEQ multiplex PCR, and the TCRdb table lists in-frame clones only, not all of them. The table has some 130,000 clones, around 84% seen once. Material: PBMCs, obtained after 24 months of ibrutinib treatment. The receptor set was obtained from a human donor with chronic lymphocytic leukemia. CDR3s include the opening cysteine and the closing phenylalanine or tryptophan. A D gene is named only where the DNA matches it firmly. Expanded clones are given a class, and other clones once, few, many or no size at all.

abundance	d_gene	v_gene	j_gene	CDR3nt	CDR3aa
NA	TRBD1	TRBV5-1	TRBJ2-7	TGCGCCAGCAGCTTGGAGTGGGACAGGGCCTACGAGCAGTACTTC	CASSLEWDRAYEQYF
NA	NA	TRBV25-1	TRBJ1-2	TGTGCCAGCAGTGAATACAGGGAGATAAATGGCTACACCTTC	CASSEYREINGYTF
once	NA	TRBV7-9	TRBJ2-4	TGTGCCAGCAGCTTAGGACGTCAAAGGGTCAAAAACATTCAGTACTTC	CASSLGRQRVKNIQYF
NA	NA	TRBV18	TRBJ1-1	TGTGCCAGCTCACCACGGGCTGGGAACACTGAAGCTTTCTTT	CASSPRAGNTEAFF
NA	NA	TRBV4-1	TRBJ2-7	TGCGCCAGCAGCCCCAGGGTTCCCACACGGTACGAGCAGTACTTC	CASSPRVPTRYEQYF
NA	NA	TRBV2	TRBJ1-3	TGTGCCAGCAGTCCTACAGGGCGCGGAAACACCATATATTTT	CASSPTGRGNTIYF
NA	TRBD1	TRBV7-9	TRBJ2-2	TGTGCCAGCAGCACCTCCGGGACAGGCCTGGGCGGGGAGCTGTTTTTT	CASSTSGTGLGGELFF
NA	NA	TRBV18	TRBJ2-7	TGTGCCAGCTCACCTAGACCAGGGGAAGGGCAGTACTTC	CASSPRPGEGQYF
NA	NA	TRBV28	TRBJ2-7	TGTGCCAGCAGTAACACCTACGAGCAGTACTTC	CASSNTYEQYF
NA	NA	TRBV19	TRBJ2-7	TGTGCCAGTAGTATATGGAGCTACGAGCAGTACTTC	CASSIWSYEQYF
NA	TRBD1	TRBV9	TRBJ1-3	TGTGCCAGCAGCGTAGTGGGACAGGGGACTGGAAACACCATATATTTT	CASSVVGQGTGNTIYF
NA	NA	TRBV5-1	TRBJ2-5	TGCGCCAGCAGCTTGGCCCAGGTATACGCCGGGGAGACCCAGTACTTC	CASSLAQVYAGETQYF
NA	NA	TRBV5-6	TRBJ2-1	TGTGCCAGCAGCTTGTCAGGTTCATCACGGCAGTTCTTC	CASSLSGSSRQFF
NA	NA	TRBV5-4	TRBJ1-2	TGTGCCAGCAGCCTGGACCAAGGGGTTATGGGTAATGGCTACACCTTC	CASSLDQGVMGNGYTF
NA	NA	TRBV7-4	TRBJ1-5	TGTGCCAGCAGCATACCCACAGGCCTGGAAGGGGGTAATCAGCCCCAGCATTTT	CASSIPTGLEGGNQPQHF
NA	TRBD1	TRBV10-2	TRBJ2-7	TGCGCCAGCAGTGAGACAGGGGTATACGAGCAGTACTTC	CASSETGVYEQYF
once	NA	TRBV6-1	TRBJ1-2	TGTGCCAGCAGCCCTACGACAGGATATGGCTACACCTTC	CASSPTTGYGYTF
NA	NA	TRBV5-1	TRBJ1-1	TGCGCCAGCAGCCCTGATTCCAACACTGAAGCTTTCTTT	CASSPDSNTEAFF
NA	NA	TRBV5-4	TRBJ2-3	TGTGCCAGCAGCACGGACTCAGATACGCAGTATTTT	CASSTDSDTQYF
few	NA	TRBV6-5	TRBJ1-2	TGTGCCAGCAGTTACTCAGGGGTGAACTATGGCTACACCTTC	CASSYSGVNYGYTF
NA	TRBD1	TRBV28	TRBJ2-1	TGTGCCAGCAGTTTGTGGAAGGGACAGGGATACAATGAGCAGTTCTTC	CASSLWKGQGYNEQFF
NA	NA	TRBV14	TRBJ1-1	TGTGCCAGCAGCCTCCTTCCTGCTTCAGCAGCTTTCTTT	CASSLLPASAAFF
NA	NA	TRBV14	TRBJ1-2	TGTGCCAGCAGCTTGGCAGGGGCTGGCTACACCTTC	CASSLAGAGYTF
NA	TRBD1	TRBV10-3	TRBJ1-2	TGTGCCATCAGTGAGTGGGGGACAGCCTATGGCTACACCTTC	CAISEWGTAYGYTF
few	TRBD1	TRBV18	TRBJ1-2	TGTGCCAGCTCACCTGAGACAGGGATGCACTATGGCTACACCTTC	CASSPETGMHYGYTF
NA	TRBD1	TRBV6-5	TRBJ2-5	TGTGCCAGCACCAGGGGGGAGACCCAGTACTTC	CASTRGETQYF
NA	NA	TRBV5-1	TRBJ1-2	TGCGCCAGCAGCTTGTTCGGGGGCCTGGGTGGCTACACCTTC	CASSLFGGLGGYTF
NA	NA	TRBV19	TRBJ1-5	TGTGCCAGTAGTATAGCTCGGGGAGGCATGGGTCAGCCCCAGCATTTT	CASSIARGGMGQPQHF
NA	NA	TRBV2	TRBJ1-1	TGTGCCAGCAGTGAAGTATCCAGGGACACTGAAGCTTTCTTT	CASSEVSRDTEAFF
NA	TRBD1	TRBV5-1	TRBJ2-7	TGCGCCAGCAGTGGGACAGGGGTCGACGAGCAGTACTTC	CASSGTGVDEQYF
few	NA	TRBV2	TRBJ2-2	TGTGCCAGCAGCGGTGGGTGGGGAGGCACCGGGGAGCTGTTTTTT	CASSGGWGGTGELFF
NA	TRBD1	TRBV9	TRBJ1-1	TGTGCCAGCAGCTCGGGACAGGGTGGGGCGTCCCCACTGAACACTGAAGCTTTCTTT	CASSSGQGGASPLNTEAFF
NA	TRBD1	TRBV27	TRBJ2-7	TGTGCCAGCAGTTTAGGGGGGGGACAGGGGCATCCCTACGAGCAGTACTTC	CASSLGGGQGHPYEQYF
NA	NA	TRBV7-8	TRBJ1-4	TGTGCCAGCAGCCCCAAGGTTCGCGCAACTAATGAAAAACTGTTTTTT	CASSPKVRATNEKLFF
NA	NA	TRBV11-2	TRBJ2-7	TGTGCCAGCAGCTCAATACAGGGCTACTCCTACGAGCAGTACTTC	CASSSIQGYSYEQYF
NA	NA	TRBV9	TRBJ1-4	TGTGCCAGCAGCGTATCGGGAGGGATTGATACGGAACTGTTTTTT	CASSVSGGIDTELFF
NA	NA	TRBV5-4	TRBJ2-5	TGTGCCAGCAGCGGCGGTAACAGGGGACTCCAAGAGACCCAGTACTTC	CASSGGNRGLQETQYF
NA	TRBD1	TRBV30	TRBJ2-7	TGTGCCTTCAACCCGGGACAGGGGGTCGAGCAGTACTTC	CAFNPGQGVEQYF
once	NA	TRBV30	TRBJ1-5	TGTGCCTGGGGTCCTGATGCCAATCAGCCCCAGCATTTT	CAWGPDANQPQHF
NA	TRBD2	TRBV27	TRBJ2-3	TGTGCCAGCAGCCCGAACAGTCTAGCGGGCACAGATACGCAGTATTTT	CASSPNSLAGTDTQYF
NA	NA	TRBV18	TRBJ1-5	TGTGCCAGCTCACCAGACGGGGGCGGAGAGCCCCAGCATTTT	CASSPDGGGEPQHF
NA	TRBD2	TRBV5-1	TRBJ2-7	TGCGCCAGCAGCTTGAGCAGCGCGGGAGGCTCCTACGAGCAGTACTTC	CASSLSSAGGSYEQYF
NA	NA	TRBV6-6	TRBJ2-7	TGTGCCAGCAGTTACGGGTCAGGGGATTCCGAGCAGTACTTC	CASSYGSGDSEQYF
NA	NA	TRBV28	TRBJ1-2	TGTGAACCTGTGGGGGGTCGCGTGCGTGGCTACACCTTC	CEPVGGRVRGYTF
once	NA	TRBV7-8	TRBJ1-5	TGTGCCAGCAGCTTAGTTGGAAATCAGCCCCAGCATTTT	CASSLVGNQPQHF
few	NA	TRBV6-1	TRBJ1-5	TGTGCCAGCAGTGAGGCAGGAGATCAGCCCCAGCATTTT	CASSEAGDQPQHF
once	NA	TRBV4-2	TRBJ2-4	TGTGCCAGCAGCCAAACAGAAGCCAAAAACATTCAGTACTTC	CASSQTEAKNIQYF